The TCR beta chain described here comes from a study of shared clonotypes between healthy human individuals. Across the whole study: Each donor contributed plates that comprised three CD4 naive, three CD4 memory, two CD8 naive and one CD8 memory.

Clones were sequenced by immunoSEQ multiplex PCR, and TCRdb holds only the in-frame ones, with some missing. The sample consists of some 1 million clones, more than 60% of them appearing once. With 9 bases removed from V and 0 bases from J, the gap between germline ends came to 19 bases. Germline CDR1 reads SGHRS; CDR2 reads YFSETQ. This CDR3 is 15 amino acids long. The rearrangement links TRBV5-1 to TRBJ2-7, with a weak D call TRBD2 (8 bases). This TCR derives from a man aged 18 to 29 in good health. Input material: memory CD4+ T cells sorted from blood. Subset specified: CD45RA-negative fraction. The CDR3 here is CATREGTDSSYEQYF. The CDR3 nucleotides are TGCGCCACCCGGGAGGGGACAGATAGCTCCTACGAGCAGTACTTC. Filled out from reference TRBV5-1 and TRBJ2-7, the complete variable domain reads KAGVTQTPRYLIKTRGQQVTLSCSPISGHRSVSWYQQTPGQGLQFLFEYFSETQRNKGNFPGRFSGRQFSNSRSEMNVSTLELGDSALYLCATREGTDSSYEQYFGPGTRLTVT.